This is a list of T cell receptor beta chains from one sample in a study of CD8 T cells in ankylosing spondylitis. TCRdb processed the 5' RACE reads anew with MiXCR; each CDR3 protein has one entry. This table holds fewer than 400,000 distinct CDR3 sequences, about 15% found once. Source material: blood, either unsorted or a sorted T cell fraction (not recorded which). These TCRs come from a male donor with ankylosing spondylitis or in good health (not recorded which). CDR3s include the opening cysteine and the closing phenylalanine or tryptophan. Fields, in order: D gene, clone size, J gene, V gene, CDR3 DNA, CDR3 protein. A D gene is named only where the DNA matches it firmly. A clone size is listed for some rows: how often the clone was seen (once, few, many), or a class if it is expanded.

D: TRBD2
size: many
J: TRBJ2-1
V: TRBV20-1
DNA: TGCAGTGCTAGGCAGCGGGGGGCCCTTTACAATGAGCAGTTCTTC
CDR3: CSARQRGALYNEQFF

D: .
size: few
J: TRBJ1-4
V: TRBV6-6
DNA: TGTGCCAGCAGTTACCGGGGGGAGGAAAAACTGTTTTTT
CDR3: CASSYRGEEKLFF

D: TRBD2
size: few
J: TRBJ2-1
V: TRBV2
DNA: TGTGCCAGCATACGGGGGGATGAGCAGTTCTTC
CDR3: CASIRGDEQFF

D: .
size: .
J: TRBJ2-5
V: TRBV5-1
DNA: TGCGCCAGCAGCTTTTCCCAGCGAGGGTCCCAGACCCAGTACTTC
CDR3: CASSFSQRGSQTQYF

D: TRBD2
size: .
J: TRBJ2-7
V: TRBV7-9
DNA: TGTGCCAGCAGCTTAGGCTCCGGGAGGTACTACGAGCAGTACTTC
CDR3: CASSLGSGRYYEQYF

D: .
size: .
J: TRBJ1-2
V: TRBV11-1
DNA: TGTGCCAGCGGATCTCGGGCGGTCGGCTACACCTTC
CDR3: CASGSRAVGYTF

D: .
size: .
J: TRBJ1-2
V: TRBV4-1
DNA: TGCGCCAGCAGCCACCTTAGTATCCCGTCTAACTATGGCTACACCTTC
CDR3: CASSHLSIPSNYGYTF

D: .
size: few
J: TRBJ1-2
V: TRBV10-2
DNA: TGCGCCAGCAGTGAGTCGCGGACTCACTACGGCTACACCTTC
CDR3: CASSESRTHYGYTF

D: .
size: .
J: TRBJ2-1
V: TRBV19
DNA: TGTGCCAGTAGTATCCGTATGACTAGTAGATCCTACAATGAGCAGTTCTTC
CDR3: CASSIRMTSRSYNEQFF

D: .
size: .
J: TRBJ1-2
V: TRBV29-1
DNA: TGCAGCGTTGAACGGGCAGTCGGCTACACCTTC
CDR3: CSVERAVGYTF

D: .
size: few
J: TRBJ1-2
V: TRBV2
DNA: TGTGCCAGCAGTTACCGGGGAGCCGACACCTTC
CDR3: CASSYRGADTF

D: .
size: few
J: TRBJ2-5
V: TRBV4-1
DNA: TGCGCCAGCAGCCAAACAGGGCCCGGCGGGGAAGAGACCCAGTACTTC
CDR3: CASSQTGPGGEETQYF

D: .
size: few
J: TRBJ2-7
V: TRBV6-5
DNA: TGTGCCAGCAGTTACTCCTTAGGAGACGACGAGCAGTACTTC
CDR3: CASSYSLGDDEQYF

D: .
size: few
J: TRBJ1-1
V: TRBV11-2
DNA: TGTGCCAGCAGCTTAGGCAGGGTCGAGCCAGCTCGTGAAGCTTTCTTT
CDR3: CASSLGRVEPAREAFF

D: .
size: few
J: TRBJ2-3
V: TRBV24-1
DNA: TGTGCCACCAGTGATCCCTTCAAGGGGCTTGGCGATACGCAGTATTTT
CDR3: CATSDPFKGLGDTQYF

D: .
size: .
J: TRBJ2-7
V: TRBV18
DNA: TGTGCCAGCTCACCACCGAAGGGCTTATACGAACAGTACTTC
CDR3: CASSPPKGLYEQYF

D: .
size: many
J: TRBJ1-1
V: TRBV5-1
DNA: TGCGCCAGCAGCTCTTCCCCGACAGGTGGAGGCACTGAAGCTTTCTTT
CDR3: CASSSSPTGGGTEAFF

D: .
size: few
J: TRBJ2-7
V: TRBV10-3
DNA: TGTGCCATCAGTGAGAACAGGGATGACGAGCAGTACTTC
CDR3: CAISENRDDEQYF

D: .
size: .
J: TRBJ1-1
V: TRBV7-9
DNA: TGTGCCAGCAGCTTAGGCTTGGGGGGAGCCACTGAAGCTTTCTTT
CDR3: CASSLGLGGATEAFF

D: .
size: .
J: TRBJ2-7
V: TRBV10-3
DNA: TGTGCCATCAGTGATCCGGGCAGGGAGTCCTACGAGCAGTACTTC
CDR3: CAISDPGRESYEQYF

D: .
size: few
J: TRBJ2-5
V: TRBV20-1
DNA: TGCAGTGCCACCCGCTCTGGAGGGAAGACCCAGTACTTC
CDR3: CSATRSGGKTQYF

D: TRBD1
size: few
J: TRBJ2-7
V: TRBV5-1
DNA: TGCGCCAGCAGCGTCTCGGGACAGGAGGGACGCGAGCAGTACTTC
CDR3: CASSVSGQEGREQYF

D: .
size: few
J: TRBJ2-7
V: TRBV5-1
DNA: TGCGCCAGCAGCTTGGAGCCAGGGCCCGCGGTGTCCTACGAGCAGTACTTC
CDR3: CASSLEPGPAVSYEQYF

D: .
size: .
J: TRBJ1-2
V: TRBV3-1
DNA: TGTGCCAGCAGCCACGAAACAGCCCCCTATGGCTACACCTTC
CDR3: CASSHETAPYGYTF

D: .
size: once
J: TRBJ2-3
V: TRBV5-5
DNA: TGTGCCAGCAGCTTGACTCCGGGGGGCAACACAGATACGCAGTATTTT
CDR3: CASSLTPGGNTDTQYF

D: .
size: many
J: TRBJ2-3
V: TRBV6-5
DNA: TGTGCCAGCAGTTACTCGTGGGGGAGAGATACGCAGTATTTT
CDR3: CASSYSWGRDTQYF

D: TRBD1
size: few
J: TRBJ2-7
V: TRBV5-6
DNA: TGTGCCAGCAGCCCAGGACAGGGGTGGTACGAGCAGTACTTC
CDR3: CASSPGQGWYEQYF

D: .
size: .
J: TRBJ2-1
V: TRBV12-3/TRBV12-4
DNA: TGTGCCAGCAGTTTTAGGTCTAGCTCCTACAATGAGCAGTTCTTC
CDR3: CASSFRSSSYNEQFF

D: .
size: .
J: TRBJ2-1
V: TRBV4-2
DNA: TGTGCCAGCAGCCAAGACAGGGACCTTTACAATGAGCAGTTCTTC
CDR3: CASSQDRDLYNEQFF

D: .
size: few
J: TRBJ2-7
V: TRBV5-1
DNA: TGCGCCAGCAGCCCCGAGAGCATGGAGTACGAGCAGTACTTC
CDR3: CASSPESMEYEQYF

D: .
size: .
J: TRBJ1-5
V: TRBV10-1
DNA: TGCGCCAGCAGTGAGATCGGAGATCAGCCCCAGCATTTT
CDR3: CASSEIGDQPQHF

D: .
size: many
J: TRBJ1-5
V: TRBV12-3/TRBV12-4
DNA: TGTGCCAGCAGTTTGAGTGGAGGGAACAATCAGCCCCAGCATTTT
CDR3: CASSLSGGNNQPQHF

D: TRBD1
size: many
J: TRBJ1-5
V: TRBV20-1
DNA: TGCAGTGCACCAGACAGGGGAGGCAATCAGCCCCAGCATTTT
CDR3: CSAPDRGGNQPQHF

D: .
size: .
J: TRBJ2-2
V: TRBV19
DNA: TGTGCCAGTAGATCGCGGGGGAACACCGGGGAGCTGTTTTTT
CDR3: CASRSRGNTGELFF

D: .
size: few
J: TRBJ2-4
V: TRBV21-1
DNA: TGTGCCAGCAGGGGGGCCTTAGCCAAAAACATTCAGTACTTC
CDR3: CASRGALAKNIQYF

D: TRBD2
size: .
J: TRBJ2-7
V: TRBV5-1
DNA: TGCGCCAGCAGCCCCTCTGGAGGGAGGGACCTCTACGAGCAGTACTTC
CDR3: CASSPSGGRDLYEQYF

D: .
size: few
J: TRBJ1-5
V: TRBV20-1
DNA: TGCAGTGCTAGAGAAGTACGGGGTAATTACAATCAGCCCCAGCATTTT
CDR3: CSAREVRGNYNQPQHF

D: .
size: many
J: TRBJ2-3
V: TRBV27
DNA: TGTGCCAGCAGTTCTGGGGTTACGCAGTATTTT
CDR3: CASSSGVTQYF

D: .
size: few
J: TRBJ1-2
V: TRBV19
DNA: TGTGCCAGTAGTATTCGGCACTATGGCTACACCTTC
CDR3: CASSIRHYGYTF

D: .
size: few
J: TRBJ2-1
V: TRBV7-9
DNA: TGTGCCAGCAGCCGGGGGAACGCCCCCTACAATGAGCAGTTCTTC
CDR3: CASSRGNAPYNEQFF

D: .
size: .
J: TRBJ2-6
V: TRBV7-8
DNA: TGTGCCAGCAGCTTAGCCCCGAGGGGACTTGGGGCCAACGTCCTGACTTTC
CDR3: CASSLAPRGLGANVLTF

D: TRBD1
size: few
J: TRBJ1-5
V: TRBV29-1
DNA: TGCAGCGTTGAGCCCTTGGACAGGGGTTATAATCAGCCCCAGCATTTT
CDR3: CSVEPLDRGYNQPQHF

D: .
size: few
J: TRBJ1-1
V: TRBV12-3/TRBV12-4
DNA: TGTGCCAGCAGTTTAGCACCGCTCGAAGCTTTCTTT
CDR3: CASSLAPLEAFF

D: .
size: .
J: TRBJ2-1
V: TRBV27
DNA: TGTGCCAGCAGTTCCAAACTTGTTTCCATCTACAATGAGCAGTTCTTC
CDR3: CASSSKLVSIYNEQFF

D: TRBD2
size: .
J: TRBJ2-2
V: TRBV20-1
DNA: TGCAGTGCTAGAGGTCTTAGCGGGAGAGGGAACACCGGGGAGCTGTTTTTT
CDR3: CSARGLSGRGNTGELFF

D: .
size: many
J: TRBJ2-7
V: TRBV12-3/TRBV12-4
DNA: TGTGCCAGCAGGGGACGGGACGCCCCAGGAGCCTACGAGCAGTACTTC
CDR3: CASRGRDAPGAYEQYF

D: TRBD2
size: .
J: TRBJ2-7
V: TRBV6-1
DNA: TGTGCCAGCAGCCCCACTCGCCTCGGACTAGCCTACGAGCAGTACTTC
CDR3: CASSPTRLGLAYEQYF

D: .
size: few
J: TRBJ1-1
V: TRBV18
DNA: TGTGCCAGCTCCCCCGGGGGGGGTGGGAAGAACACTGAAGCTTTCTTT
CDR3: CASSPGGGGKNTEAFF

D: .
size: .
J: TRBJ2-1
V: TRBV2
DNA: TGTGCCAGCAGGGGGGCAAGCTCCTACAATGAGCAGTTCTTC
CDR3: CASRGASSYNEQFF

D: .
size: .
J: TRBJ2-7
V: TRBV7-9
DNA: TGTGCCAGCAGCTTCTCGGCGGGGCACCTTCTCTACGAGCAGTACTTC
CDR3: CASSFSAGHLLYEQYF

D: .
size: .
J: TRBJ2-7
V: TRBV30
DNA: TGTGCCTGGGCCACCGGGACTTTCATCGAGCAGTACTTC
CDR3: CAWATGTFIEQYF

D: TRBD2
size: few
J: TRBJ2-7
V: TRBV20-1
DNA: TGCAGTGCTAGTCCGCGGGGGACCTACGAGCAGTACTTC
CDR3: CSASPRGTYEQYF

D: .
size: few
J: TRBJ1-5
V: TRBV3-1
DNA: TGTGCCAGCAGCCAAGATTTAAGAGGGAGCCAGCCCCAGCATTTT
CDR3: CASSQDLRGSQPQHF

D: TRBD1
size: .
J: TRBJ1-1
V: TRBV19
DNA: TGTGCCAGTAGTAACGACAGGGGTCGCACTGAAGCTTTCTTT
CDR3: CASSNDRGRTEAFF

D: TRBD2
size: .
J: TRBJ2-3
V: TRBV20-1
DNA: TGCAGTGCGACCAGAACGGGACTACCAGATACGCAGTATTTT
CDR3: CSATRTGLPDTQYF

D: TRBD1
size: few
J: TRBJ2-3
V: TRBV10-3
DNA: TGTGCCATCAGTGACCCGGGACAGGGGGGTTCAGATACGCAGTATTTT
CDR3: CAISDPGQGGSDTQYF

D: .
size: .
J: TRBJ2-6
V: TRBV29-1
DNA: TGCAGCGTTGATTTGGGGGGCTCAGGGGCCAACGTCCTGACTTTC
CDR3: CSVDLGGSGANVLTF

D: TRBD1
size: .
J: TRBJ2-1
V: TRBV4-2
DNA: TGTGCCAGCAGCCGCGCAGGGGGCCTCGGCAATGAGCAGTTCTTC
CDR3: CASSRAGGLGNEQFF

D: TRBD2
size: .
J: TRBJ2-5
V: TRBV15
DNA: TGTGCCACCAGCAGAGATCCTAGCGGGAGGGAGACCCAGTACTTC
CDR3: CATSRDPSGRETQYF

D: TRBD2
size: .
J: TRBJ2-3
V: TRBV5-1
DNA: TGCGCCAGCAGCTTGGGGACTAGCTCCGGAGGCACAGATACGCAGTATTTT
CDR3: CASSLGTSSGGTDTQYF